These 24 T cell receptor beta chains came from one sample sequenced in a study of blood T cell repertoires in COVID-19. The assay was immunoSEQ multiplex PCR, and TCRdb's table has in-frame clones only and misses some. The table shows some 130,000 clones, with around 86% occurring only once. Sequencing was done on a sample of peripheral blood. The receptors come from a woman aged 45 to 65 who had recovered from COVID-19.

J is TRBJ1-4 and V is TRBV30, with D possibly being TRBD1 (6 bases). The CDR3 sequence is 17 residues long. With 3 bases removed from V and 8 bases from J, the gap between germline ends came to 25 bases. CDR1 and CDR2 (germline): GTSNPN, SVGIG (reference sequence). The CDR3 DNA reads TGTGCCTGGAGGTGGAGGATAGGGAAGGGGGTCTTCGAAAAACTGTTTTTT. Translated: CAWRWRIGKGVFEKLFF.

The count of this clone is one. V and J are TRBV7-3 and TRBJ2-5; 7 bases are shared with TRBD2. Per germline, CDR1 SGHTA and CDR2 FQGTGA. Germline trimming cut 5 bases from V and 4 bases from J; bases unmatched to any gene: 4. The CDR3 consists of 13 residues. The CDR3 reads CASSPSGGETQYF. DNA for the CDR3: TGTGCCAGCAGCCCCTCGGGAGGAGAGACCCAGTACTTC.

V is TRBV15 and J is TRBJ1-5; D ambiguous. The CDR3 totals 13 residues. The V end was cut by 6 bases, the J end by 5 bases, with 11 bases between. The germline CDR1 and CDR2 sequences are LNHNV and YYDKDF (reference sequence). The CDR3 here is CATSAYGDQPQHF. For the CDR3, the DNA is TGTGCCACCAGTGCTTACGGTGATCAGCCCCAGCATTTT.

This chain connects TRBV30 to TRBJ2-3, with a weak D call TRBD1 (6 bases). The CDR3 has 13 residues. CDR1 and CDR2 from the germline V gene are GTSNPN and SVGIG (reference sequence). With 7 bases removed from V and 10 bases from J, the gap between germline ends came to 21 bases. This CDR3 is CASLQGYRSAQYF. The CDR3 bases are TGTGCCTCATTACAGGGATATAGGTCTGCGCAGTATTTT.

The chain joins TRBV19 to TRBJ1-5; weak D call: TRBD1 (6 bases). CDR1 is LNHDA, CDR2 SQIVND, per germline (reference sequence). The CDR3 runs 15 residues. V was clipped by 6 bases and J by 5 bases, with 17 bases between them. The CDR3 sequence: CASRTRGTVDQPQHF. DNA of the CDR3: TGTGCCAGTAGAACCAGGGGAACGGTCGATCAGCCCCAGCATTTT.

The chain carries TRBV6-5 and TRBJ1-4; D not resolved. The V end was cut by 0 bases, the J end by 6 bases, with 11 bases between. CDR1 and CDR2 (germline): MNHEY, SVGAGI. The CDR3 consists of 15 residues. The CDR3 region has the DNA TGTGCCAGCAGTTACTCGGGGAGTCGTGATGAAAAACTGTTTTTT. Its protein is CASSYSGSRDEKLFF.

The V call is TRBV6-2 or TRBV6-3, the J call TRBJ2-7; TRBD1 matches 7 bases. With 2 bases clipped from V and 3 bases from J, the junction kept 4 bases outside the gene matches. The V gene's germline CDR1 is MNHEY and CDR2 SVGEGT. The CDR3 runs 14 residues. CDR3 sequence (DNA): TGTGCCAGCAGTTACCGGGACAGCGTCTACGAGCAGTACTTC. Protein sequence: CASSYRDSVYEQYF.

This chain uses TRBV19 with TRBJ1-2, with D tentatively TRBD1 (6 bases). Germline CDR1 is LNHDA and CDR2 is SQIVND (reference sequence). The ends were cut back, 2 bases at V and 6 bases at J, with 10 bases in the middle. The CDR3 is made up of 13 amino acids. The CDR3 coding sequence is TGTGCCAGTAGTATACGTGGGACAAATGGCTACACCTTC. Translating it yields CASSIRGTNGYTF.

The CDR3 sequence is CASSQGLATTQYF. Here the CDR3 DNA reads TGTGCCAGCAGCCAAGGACTAGCGACGACCCAGTACTTC. V gene TRBV3-1 (or the pseudogene TRBV3-2) combines with J gene TRBJ2-5, with 8 bases identical to TRBD2. J gave up 7 bases and V 1 base, and 2 bases lay outside the gene matches. The germline gives CDR1 LGHDT, CDR2 YNNKEL (reference sequence). The CDR3 extends over 13 amino acids.

The chain is built from TRBV19 and TRBJ1-5; 7 positions agree with TRBD1. CDR1 LNHDA and CDR2 SQIVND come from the germline V gene (reference sequence). The CDR3 is made up of 13 amino acids. The junction had 7 bases not matched to a gene; V was cut back by 5 bases and J by 9 bases. This CDR3 is CASSRKGAVPQHF. The CDR3 DNA reads TGTGCCAGTAGTCGAAAGGGGGCGGTGCCCCAGCATTTT.

This chain connects TRBV10-3 to TRBJ1-2; TRBD1 matches at 10 bases. With 4 bases clipped from V and 2 bases from J, the junction kept 7 bases outside the gene matches. Germline CDR1 and CDR2: ENHRY and SYGVKD. This CDR3 comprises 16 residues. The CDR3 spells CAISANPGQGNYGYTF. CDR3 coding DNA: TGTGCCATCAGTGCGAACCCGGGACAGGGGAACTATGGCTACACCTTC.

This chain connects TRBV28 to TRBJ1-2; a possible D gene is TRBD1 (5 bases). Germline CDR1 reads MDHEN; CDR2 reads SYDVKM. Trimming took 8 bases from V and 2 from J, leaving 9 bases between them. The length of the CDR3 is 12 residues. CDR3: CASSTVNYGYTF. The CDR3 bases are TGTGCCAGCTCGACAGTGAACTATGGCTACACCTTC.

The chain recombines TRBV19 with TRBJ1-1, with TRBD1 as a possible D gene (6 bases). Germline CDR1 is LNHDA and CDR2 is SQIVND (reference sequence). This CDR3 comprises 15 residues. V shed 4 bases and J shed 5 bases, with 17 bases lying between them. CDR3: CASSTFIRGQTEAFF. The CDR3 DNA sequence: TGTGCCAGTAGTACCTTCATCAGGGGCCAAACTGAAGCTTTCTTT. The whole variable domain, filled in from reference TRBV19 and TRBJ1-1, reads DGGITQSPKYLFRKEGQNVTLSCEQNLNHDAMYWYRQDPGQGLRLIYYSQIVNDFQKGDIAEGYSVSREKKESFPLTVTSAQKNPTAFYLCASSTFIRGQTEAFFGQGTRLTVV.

The chain uses TRBV6-1 and TRBJ2-7, with D uncertain. CDR3 length: 15 amino acids. The V end lost 6 bases, the J end lost 0 bases, and 15 bases lay between the germline ends. Germline values: CDR1 MNHNS, CDR2 SASEGT. The CDR3 DNA sequence: TGTGCCAGCAGGGCCAGTGAGGCCATCTCCTACGAGCAGTACTTC. Its protein product is CASRASEAISYEQYF.

This rearrangement joins TRBV4-1 to TRBJ2-1; D may be TRBD2 (6 bases). V dropped 0 bases and J dropped 12 bases, with 15 bases sitting between them. Looked up from germline, CDR1 is MGHRA and CDR2 is YSYEKL. The CDR3 has 14 amino acids. The CDR3 sequence: CASSQEPMGRGQFF. Here the CDR3 DNA reads TGCGCCAGCAGCCAAGAACCAATGGGGCGGGGGCAGTTCTTC.

V gene TRBV4-1 combines with J gene TRBJ1-2; D perhaps matches TRBD1 (6 bases). This CDR3 is built from 13 residues. Germline V gene data show CDR1 as MGHRA and CDR2 as YSYEKL. The V gene lost 7 bases and the J gene lost 4 bases, with 13 bases spanning the gap. CDR3 DNA sequence: TGCGCCAGCAAGGGAACACAGGGCTATGGCTACACCTTC. This codes for CASKGTQGYGYTF.

The chain is built from TRBV12-3 or TRBV12-4 and TRBJ2-2, with D maybe TRBD1 (5 bases). This CDR3 comprises 13 residues. V lost 3 bases to trimming and J lost 6 bases, with 8 bases between them. For the CDR3, the DNA is TGTGCCAGCAGTTTTCAGGGCCCCGGGGAGCTGTTTTTT. Translation gives CASSFQGPGELFF.

The V gene is TRBV28, the J gene TRBJ2-7; D perhaps matches TRBD2 (6 bases). Germline values: CDR1 MDHEN, CDR2 SYDVKM. CDR3 length: 15 residues. Deletions cut 2 bases from V and 2 bases from J, with 13 bases between. In nucleotides, the CDR3 is TGTGCCAGCAGTTTAGCGGGATCTAGGGCCTACGAGCAGTACTTC. Translated: CASSLAGSRAYEQYF.

The chain joins TRBV28 to TRBJ2-5; the match to TRBD1 covers 9 bases. Germline loops: CDR1 MDHEN, CDR2 SYDVKM. This CDR3 is 17 amino acids long. J gave up 5 bases and V 5 bases, and 15 bases lay outside the gene matches. The CDR3 region has the DNA TGTGCCAGCAGTCCCTCCAGCGGGACAGGGCTTTCGGAGACCCAGTACTTC. It codes for CASSPSSGTGLSETQYF.

This chain uses TRBV5-1 with TRBJ1-2, with TRBD1 identical over 7 bases. The CDR3 loop spans 14 amino acids. Trimming at V came to 3 bases and at J to 6 bases, leaving 8 bases not matched to a gene. The V gene's germline CDR1 is SGHRS and CDR2 YFSETQ. The CDR3, as DNA: TGCGCCAGCAGCTCGGGACAGCCTGGGGATGGCTACACCTTC. Translating gives CASSSGQPGDGYTF.

The chain joins TRBV5-1 to TRBJ2-5; TRBD2 agrees at 9 bases. V shed 0 bases, J shed 2 bases, and the junction held 11 bases outside the gene matches. The CDR3 runs to 18 residues. The germline V gene encodes CDR1 SGHRS and CDR2 YFSETQ. Written as DNA, the CDR3 is TGCGCCAGCAGCTTGGGGTCTAGCGGGGCTATTACACAAGAGACCCAGTACTTC. It translates to CASSLGSSGAITQETQYF. Combining the CDR3 with reference TRBV5-1 and TRBJ2-5 gives the whole variable domain KAGVTQTPRYLIKTRGQQVTLSCSPISGHRSVSWYQQTPGQGLQFLFEYFSETQRNKGNFPGRFSGRQFSNSRSEMNVSTLELGDSALYLCASSLGSSGAITQETQYFGPGTRLLVL.

This rearrangement joins TRBV9 to TRBJ2-2; D is undetermined. Trimming cost V 1 base and J 7 bases, with 14 bases left between them. This CDR3 has 15 amino acids. The germline CDR1 and CDR2 sequences are SGDLS and YYNGEE. The CDR3 reads CASSVLVNGIGELFF. CDR3 coding DNA: TGTGCCAGCAGCGTATTAGTTAATGGTATCGGGGAGCTGTTTTTT.

CDR3 region: CASSWDRDYGYTF. CDR3 nucleotide sequence: TGTGCCAGCAGTTGGGACAGGGACTATGGCTACACCTTC. This chain uses TRBV6-5 with TRBJ1-2; TRBD1 matches at 9 bases. This CDR3 contains 13 residues. The V segment lost 4 bases and the J segment 3 bases; nucleotides outside the gene matches: 0. Germline loops: CDR1 MNHEY, CDR2 SVGAGI.

The genes are TRBV14 and TRBJ1-2, with 9 bases that match TRBD1. V lost 5 bases, J lost 3 bases, and 7 bases stayed unmatched. The CDR3 length is 15 residues. CDR1 and CDR2 (germline): SGHDN, FVKESK. The CDR3 DNA follows: TGTGCCAGCAGCTACAGACAGGGGGTCGACTATGGCTACACCTTC. This sequence encodes CASSYRQGVDYGYTF.